This T cell receptor (beta chain) was sequenced in a study of blood T cells in healthy people across ages. Note on this clonotype: Antigen: not known.

Germline CDR1 reads SGHKS; CDR2 reads YYEKEE (reference sequence). The CDR3 loop spans 14 amino acids. Trimming stripped 4 bases from V and 2 bases from J, with 12 bases between. Study conclusions and caveats: Per million T cells, the diversity of TCR beta decreased roughly linearly as age advanced. Unknown CMV status may confound age-related changes in expanded clones.

Combining a sample-barcoded 5' primer with a J-beta primer mix, a second PCR ran for roughly 7 to 12 cycles. TCRdb itself ran the 5' RACE reads through MiXCR, one entry per CDR3 protein. The table shows 800,000 to 1,000,000 distinct CDR3 sequences, with about 48% occurring only once. The clonotype originates from a young man in good health. Sequencing was carried out using blood. V gene TRBV5-5 combines with J gene TRBJ2-5; tentatively, D is TRBD2 (5 bases). The CDR3 DNA follows: TGTGCCAGCAGCCTCCCCCGGGATCAAGAGACCCAGTACTTC. Encoded protein: CASSLPRDQETQYF.